This TCR beta chain came from a study of cytomegalovirus exposure and HLA in healthy donors. Study-wide results and limits: In an earlier analysis, productive rearrangement rates for most beta V segments clustered near 87% or 30%. Confirmation in vitro established that a few CMV-associated chains were specific for CMV antigens. A later analysis linked a missense variant in DCLRE1C to the trimming of TCR beta V and J genes.

Details on this clone: Antigen: not known.

Germline loops: CDR1 PRHDT, CDR2 FYEKMQ (reference sequence). The CDR3 totals 15 residues. V shed 4 bases and J 4 bases; nucleotides not matched to a gene: 6. PCR primers comprised 60 Vbeta and 13 Jbeta primers. Assay used: immunoSEQ multiplex PCR; TCRdb lists only in-frame clones, some missing. The sample holds approximately 170,000 clones, about 80% seen once. Specimen: PBMCs. The gene calls are TRBV13 and TRBJ2-5; 10 bases map to TRBD2. This clonotype originated in a man aged 35 to 55 in good health and CMV-seronegative. CDR3 loop: CASSSELAGVETQYF. CDR3 DNA: TGTGCCAGCAGCTCTGAGCTAGCGGGAGTAGAGACCCAGTACTTC.